The 14 T cell receptor beta chains in this list originate from one sample, sequenced in a study of T cell responses to AZD1222 COVID-19 vaccine. Some clones are missing from TCRdb's copy, which holds only in-frame ones; the method was immunoSEQ multiplex PCR. The table records around 140,000 clones, about nine tenths of them present only once. Here the sequenced sample was peripheral blood, taken on day 0 of AZD1222 vaccination. The receptors shown here come from an adult in good health.

The genes are TRBV6-1 and TRBJ1-4, with D tentatively TRBD1 (5 bases). Trimming shortened V by 2 bases and J by 0 bases, and 13 bases separated the two germline ends. The CDR3 is made up of 17 amino acids. Germline CDR1 and CDR2: MNHNS and SASEGT. CDR3 DNA sequence: TGTGCCAGCAGTGAAAAAGGGGTGAGCACAACTAATGAAAAACTGTTTTTT. This sequence encodes CASSEKGVSTTNEKLFF.

The chain has TRBV7-8 and TRBJ2-2; TRBD1 matches at 8 bases. Trimming cost V 2 bases and J 7 bases; bases outside gene matches: 15. The CDR3 totals 18 residues. Germline V gene sequence: CDR1 SGHVS, CDR2 FQNEAQ. In nucleotides, the CDR3 is TGTGCCAGCAGCTTAAGGATGTTGCTCCAGGGGGCGGGCGGGGAGCTGTTTTTT. This translates into CASSLRMLLQGAGGELFF. The full variable domain, with the rest looked up from reference TRBV7-8 and TRBJ2-2, is GAGVSQSPRYKVAKRGQDVALRCDPISGHVSLFWYQQALGQGPEFLTYFQNEAQLDKSGLPSDRFFAERPEGSVSTLKIQRTQQEDSAVYLCASSLRMLLQGAGGELFFGEGSRLTVL.

The V and J genes are TRBV5-1 and TRBJ2-2; TRBD1 matches at 7 bases. Unmatched junction bases numbered 2, after V lost 3 bases and J lost 6 bases. CDR1 and CDR2 (germline): SGHRS, YFSETQ. This CDR3 is built from 13 residues. The CDR3 DNA follows: TGCGCCAGCAGCTGGACAGGTCCCGGGGAGCTGTTTTTT. This translates into CASSWTGPGELFF.

The sample holds one count of this clone. This sequence joins TRBV3-1 (or the pseudogene TRBV3-2) and TRBJ1-5; possibly TRBD1 for D (6 bases). There are 17 residues in the CDR3. Trimming took 3 bases from V and 0 from J, leaving 15 bases between them. The germline V gene encodes CDR1 LGHDT and CDR2 YNNKEL (reference sequence). The CDR3 region has the DNA TGTGCCAGCAGCCACGAACAGGACAGACATAGCAATCAGCCCCAGCATTTT. It translates to CASSHEQDRHSNQPQHF.

This sequence joins TRBV28 and TRBJ1-2; 12 nucleotides line up with TRBD1. CDR1 is MDHEN and CDR2 is SYDVKM in the germline V gene. V lost 4 bases to trimming and J lost 3 bases; unmatched junction nucleotides: 3. The CDR3 is 15 residues long. CDR3 DNA: TGTGCCAGCAGTTCGGGACAGGGGGCGGACTATGGCTACACCTTC. Encoded protein: CASSSGQGADYGYTF.

The chain couples TRBV10-1 to TRBJ2-2, with unresolved D. The germline V gene encodes CDR1 WNHNN and CDR2 SYGVQD (reference sequence). V shed 3 bases and J shed 3 bases, with 8 bases lying between them. The CDR3 contains 14 residues. CDR3 protein: CASSDGSYTGELFF. In nucleotides, the CDR3 is TGCGCCAGCAGTGACGGGTCTTACACCGGGGAGCTGTTTTTT.

This clone is termed medium-sized. This chain connects TRBV28 to TRBJ2-7; D uncertain. The V end lost 0 bases, the J end lost 1 base, and 7 bases lay between the germline ends. The CDR3 runs 14 residues. CDR1 and CDR2 (germline): MDHEN, SYDVKM. CDR3 in amino acids: CASSLWARSYEQYF. Written as DNA, the CDR3 is TGTGCCAGCAGTTTATGGGCAAGATCCTACGAGCAGTACTTC.

This clone was detected only once. This rearrangement joins TRBV12-3 or TRBV12-4 to TRBJ1-5, with 7 nucleotides matching TRBD1. This CDR3 comprises 13 residues. V gave up 6 bases and J gave up 9 bases; unmatched junction bases: 8. The CDR3 loop is CASRQGLGGPQHF. CDR3 DNA sequence: TGTGCCAGCAGACAGGGGTTAGGGGGGCCCCAGCATTTT.

This clone was picked up a small number of times. Compared with germline, one end of the junction differs, possibly owing to a read error. CDR3: CASSLGHNSYEQYF. In nucleotides, the CDR3 is TGTGCTAGCAGCTTAGGACACAACTCCTACGAGCAGTACTTC. The chain employs TRBV7-7 and TRBJ2-7; a weak D match, TRBD1 (5 bases). CDR3 length equals 14 residues. Germline V lookup: CDR1 SSHAT, CDR2 FNYEAQ (reference sequence).

This clone was seen a single time. The rearrangement uses TRBV10-1 and TRBJ2-2; 7 bases match TRBD1. The CDR3 length is 14 residues. The V and J ends lost 4 bases and 1 base, in that order; junction bases with no gene match: 0. CDR1 and CDR2 (germline): WNHNN, SYGVQD (reference sequence). The chain's CDR3 is CASSGDRNTGELFF. The CDR3 DNA reads TGCGCCAGCAGTGGGGACAGGAACACCGGGGAGCTGTTTTTT.

The rearrangement uses TRBV29-1 and TRBJ1-2; D perhaps matches TRBD1 (6 bases). Germline V CDR1 and CDR2: SQVTM, ANQGSEA. Trimming stripped 6 bases from V and 3 bases from J, with 20 bases between. The CDR3 spans 15 residues. CDR3 amino acids: CSVRDTGKVDYGYTF. The CDR3 region has the DNA TGCAGCGTCCGGGACACCGGGAAGGTAGACTATGGCTACACCTTC.

The chain joins TRBV18 to TRBJ2-3; TRBD1 agrees at 7 bases. CDR1 is KGHSH and CDR2 is LQKENI in the germline V gene. The CDR3 runs 15 residues. The junction had 6 bases not matched to a gene; V was cut back by 3 bases and J by 3 bases. The CDR3 loop is CASSPFGTATDTQYF. The CDR3 DNA is TGTGCCAGCTCACCCTTCGGGACAGCAACAGATACGCAGTATTTT.

J is TRBJ2-7 and V is TRBV6-9, with D tentatively TRBD2 (5 bases). Trimming removed 0 bases from V and 1 base from J, with 16 bases in between. The V gene's germline CDR1 is MNHGY and CDR2 SVAAGI. The CDR3 totals 17 residues. The CDR3 region has the DNA TGTGCCAGCAGTTATTCATGGGAGTCCCATAATTCCTACGAGCAGTACTTC. Translated, it gives CASSYSWESHNSYEQYF.

V and J are TRBV25-1 and TRBJ1-1; D uncertain. V shed 6 bases and J shed 6 bases, with 11 bases lying between them. The CDR3 covers 12 residues. Germline V gene sequence: CDR1 MGHDK, CDR2 SYGVNS. This CDR3 is CASSQYGSEAFF. CDR3 DNA sequence: TGTGCCAGCAGCCAATACGGATCTGAAGCTTTCTTT.